These 32 T cell receptor beta chains were all obtained from the same sample, sequenced in a study of T-cell reconstitution after alpha-beta-depleted transplantation in children. Library preparation (for TCRbeta) was performed with unique molecular identifiers. TCRdb independently ran MiXCR on the PCR reads; one entry per CDR3 protein. The repertoire consists of nearly 400,000 distinct CDR3 sequences, with 20% occurring once and the leading ten covering 3.8%. The sequencing here drew on PBMCs from the stem cell graft donor, taken from the stem cell graft. Receptor source: a human donor who donated a stem cell graft to a child with acute myeloid leukemia.

The chain joins TRBV12-3 or TRBV12-4 to TRBJ2-3, with D maybe TRBD2 (5 bases). The CDR3 covers 14 residues. The CDR3 nucleotides read TGTACCACGGGAAACCACCTAGCAATAGATACGCAGTATTTT. It encodes CTTGNHLAIDTQYF.

Note on this clonotype: Since a much larger clone is just one base distant, this may be a read error. This chain uses TRBV20-1 with TRBJ2-4, with D hard to call. Per germline, CDR1 DFQATT and CDR2 SNEGSKA (reference sequence). The CDR3 is 11 amino acids. The V gene lost 2 bases and the J gene lost 5 bases, with 4 bases spanning the gap. CDR3: CSARTENIQYF. The CDR3 region has the DNA TGCAGTGCTAGAACCGAAAACATTCAGTACTTC.

Comment on this clonotype: This may stem from a read error, because a much larger clone lies one nucleotide away. The gene calls are TRBV20-1 and TRBJ2-7; 7 bases match TRBD2. Germline V CDR1 and CDR2: DFQATT, SNEGSKA (reference sequence). The CDR3 totals 14 residues. Losses at the gene ends were 3 bases for V and 2 bases for J; bases not matched to a gene: 7. CDR3 region: CSASSGGSPYEQYF. The CDR3, as DNA: TGCAGTGCTAGTTCGGGGGGTAGCCCCTACGAGCAGTACTTC.

In its sample, this clonotype was seen a few times. The CDR3 reads CASSQDAQGFAYEQYF. Written as DNA, the CDR3 is TGCGCCAGCAGCCAAGATGCACAGGGTTTTGCCTACGAGCAGTACTTC. J is TRBJ2-7 and V is TRBV4-1; D possibly corresponds to TRBD1 (6 bases). The CDR3 has 16 residues. Germline-derived CDR1 and CDR2 are MGHRA and YSYEKL. Trimming took off 0 bases at V and 2 bases at J, with 14 bases between the two ends.

Ten or more counts support this clonotype. The chain employs TRBV20-1 and TRBJ2-3, with a possible D match to TRBD1 (6 bases). The CDR3 length is 15 residues. Germline CDR1 reads DFQATT; CDR2 reads SNEGSKA (reference sequence). V lost 6 bases and J lost 0, with 16 bases in between. CDR3 in amino acids: CSANKGDSSTDTQYF. CDR3 bases: TGCAGTGCAAACAAGGGGGATAGTAGCACAGATACGCAGTATTTT.

The chain is built from TRBV12-3 or TRBV12-4 and TRBJ2-5; D is uncertain. The ends were cut back, 6 bases at V and 4 bases at J, with 6 bases in the middle. The CDR3 loop spans 11 amino acids. The DNA for the CDR3 is TGTGCCAGCAGGGCTAGAGAGACCCAGTACTTC. It codes for CASRARETQYF.

The chain carries TRBV15 and TRBJ2-1; 9 bases match TRBD1. Germline loops: CDR1 LNHNV, CDR2 YYDKDF (reference sequence). The CDR3 is made up of 14 amino acids. V dropped 2 bases and J dropped 8; count of bases not matched to a gene: 4. The CDR3 DNA is TGTGCCACCAGCAGACGGGACAGGGACCATGAGCAGTTCTTC. Its protein is CATSRRDRDHEQFF. Complete variable domain (other parts from reference TRBV15 and TRBJ2-1): DAMVIQNPRYQVTQFGKPVTLSCSQTLNHNVMYWYQQKSSQAPKLLFHYYDKDFNNEADTPDNFQSRRPNTSFCFLDIRSPGLGDTAMYLCATSRRDRDHEQFFGPGTRLTVL.

This chain uses TRBV20-1 with TRBJ2-5; maybe TRBD1 (6 bases). CDR1 is DFQATT and CDR2 is SNEGSKA in the germline V gene (reference sequence). V was pared by 3 bases and J by 1 base, with 12 bases between. This CDR3 comprises 14 residues. The CDR3 DNA reads TGCAGTGCTAGTATAGGACAGCCCCAAGAGACCCAGTACTTC. Amino acids: CSASIGQPQETQYF.

CDR3 sequence reads: CASSPIAGGGTYEQYF. The CDR3 DNA reads TGTGCCAGCAGTCCCATAGCGGGAGGGGGTACCTACGAGCAGTACTTC. V gene TRBV28 combines with J gene TRBJ2-7; TRBD2 agrees at 11 bases. J lost 2 bases, V lost 5 bases, and 8 bases had no gene match. CDR3 length: 16 residues. Per the germline V gene, CDR1 is MDHEN and CDR2 is SYDVKM. Drawing the rest from reference TRBV28 and TRBJ2-7, the complete variable domain is DVKVTQSSRYLVKRTGEKVFLECVQDMDHENMFWYRQDPGLGLRLIYFSYDVKMKEKGDIPEGYSVSREKKERFSLILESASTNQTSMYLCASSPIAGGGTYEQYFGPGTRLTVT.

Ten or more counts support this clonotype. This chain connects TRBV12-3 or TRBV12-4 to TRBJ1-3; no definite D call. CDR3 length equals 15 residues. The V and J ends lost 4 bases and 0 bases respectively, with 10 bases between them. The CDR3 region has the DNA TGTGCCAGCAGTTCTGGCAGCCACTCTGGAAACACCATATATTTT. Its protein product is CASSSGSHSGNTIYF.

The rearrangement uses TRBV7-2 and TRBJ1-2, with D uncertain. The V end lost 3 bases, the J end lost 7 bases, and 9 bases lay between the germline ends. This CDR3 contains 12 residues. CDR1 and CDR2 (germline): SGHTA, FQGNSA. The CDR3 spells CASSFQRAGYTF. Here the CDR3 DNA reads TGTGCCAGCAGCTTCCAACGAGCTGGCTACACCTTC.

This chain connects TRBV29-1 to TRBJ1-2; 7 positions match TRBD1. Germline assignment: CDR1 SQVTM and CDR2 ANQGSEA. The CDR3 is 14 amino acids. J lost 2 bases, V lost 7 bases, and 10 bases had no gene match. CDR3 amino acids: CSADTGEGNYGYTF. In nucleotides, the CDR3 is TGCAGCGCCGACACAGGGGAGGGAAACTATGGCTACACCTTC.

This chain joins TRBV4-3 and TRBJ1-1, with 8 positions matching TRBD1. Germline assignment: CDR1 LGHNA and CDR2 YSLEER. This CDR3 has 16 amino acids. J gave up 1 base and V 0 bases, and 4 bases lay outside the gene matches. CDR3 sequence reads: CASSQEDRGENTEAFF. As DNA, the CDR3 is TGCGCCAGCAGCCAAGAAGACAGGGGAGAGAACACTGAAGCTTTCTTT.

V is TRBV29-1 and J is TRBJ2-1, with 11 bases aligning to TRBD2. CDR1 is SQVTM, CDR2 ANQGSEA, per germline. Germline trimming cut 3 bases from V and 3 bases from J; bases unmatched to any gene: 10. There are 17 residues in the CDR3. CDR3 region: CSVEGVAGGPHYNEQFF. CDR3 DNA: TGCAGCGTTGAGGGTGTAGCGGGAGGGCCCCACTACAATGAGCAGTTCTTC.

This chain connects TRBV29-1 to TRBJ2-1, with 11 bases fitting TRBD1. The germline V gene has CDR1 SQVTM and CDR2 ANQGSEA. Unmatched junction bases numbered 10, after V lost 6 bases and J lost 0 bases. CDR3 length: 17 residues. CDR3 sequence reads: CSVTGTGGASSYNEQFF. The CDR3 region has the DNA TGCAGCGTCACCGGGACAGGGGGAGCAAGCTCCTACAATGAGCAGTTCTTC.

The V call is TRBV6-5, the J call TRBJ2-5; D may be TRBD1 (6 bases). This CDR3 spans 15 amino acids. CDR1 is MNHEY and CDR2 is SVGAGI in the germline V gene. V lost 2 bases, J lost 4 bases, and 14 bases lay in between. The CDR3 protein is CASSYDDGTPETQYF. DNA of the CDR3: TGTGCCAGCAGTTACGACGATGGGACACCAGAGACCCAGTACTTC.

The chain carries TRBV4-3 and TRBJ2-1; perhaps D is TRBD1 or TRBD2 (5 bases each). The V gene's germline CDR1 is LGHNA and CDR2 YSLEER. V lost 0 bases and J 3 bases, leaving 15 bases between the germline ends. CDR3 length equals 17 residues. The CDR3 protein is CASSQEVGDLYYNEQFF. The CDR3 DNA reads as TGCGCCAGCAGCCAAGAAGTCGGGGACCTGTACTACAATGAGCAGTTCTTC.

The chain combines TRBV29-1 with TRBJ2-1, with 7 bases that match TRBD1. There are 15 residues in the CDR3. Germline-derived CDR1 and CDR2 are SQVTM and ANQGSEA. With V trimmed by 5 bases and J by 3 bases, 10 bases remained unmatched. CDR3 in amino acids: CSVSIIGGHYNEQFF. The CDR3 DNA is TGCAGCGTTAGTATTATAGGGGGCCACTACAATGAGCAGTTCTTC.

This clonotype was picked up many times. The rearrangement links TRBV11-2 to TRBJ2-5; D gene ambiguous. V shed 5 bases and J shed 5 bases, with 21 bases lying between them. Germline V gene lookup returns CDR1 SGHAT and CDR2 FQNNGV. This CDR3 spans 16 amino acids. Here the CDR3 DNA reads TGTGCCAGCAGCCTCTGGACGTCCATTGAAGGGGAGACCCAGTACTTC. This codes for CASSLWTSIEGETQYF.

This chain connects TRBV28 to TRBJ2-5; D possibly corresponds to TRBD2 (6 bases). Between the trimmed V and J ends, which lost 8 bases and 4 bases, there was a span of 11 bases. The CDR3 spans 12 residues. CDR1 and CDR2 (germline): MDHEN, SYDVKM. The CDR3 DNA sequence: TGTGCCAGCGTGTCGGGGGTAGAGACCCAGTACTTC. This translates into CASVSGVETQYF.

This clonotype was seen a single time. At one boundary the junction diverges from the germline segment, which might be a read error. The genes are TRBV7-9 and TRBJ2-1; no clear D gene. The length of the CDR3 is 8 residues. CDR1 SEHNR and CDR2 FQNEAQ come from the germline V gene (reference sequence). The CDR3: CASSLEGF. CDR3 nucleotides: TGTGCCAGCAGCTTAGAGGGCTTC.

Ten or more counts support this clonotype. The genes are TRBV12-3 or TRBV12-4 and TRBJ1-6, with 7 positions matching TRBD1. This CDR3 is 17 amino acids long. The V and J ends lost 6 bases and 2 bases, in that order; junction bases with no gene match: 10. The CDR3 sequence: CASSFKTGKAYNSPLHF. CDR3 nucleotide sequence: TGTGCCAGCAGCTTCAAGACAGGGAAGGCCTATAATTCACCCCTCCACTTT.

The chain links TRBV21-1 to TRBJ1-2. TRBV21-1 represents a pseudogene. The length of the CDR3 is 12 residues. The CDR3 spells CASYRTNYGYTF. The DNA of the CDR3 is TGTGCCAGCTACCGCACCAACTATGGCTACACCTTC.

The V and J genes are TRBV18 and TRBJ2-1, with 10 bases that match TRBD2. Trimming at V came to 0 bases and at J to 1 base, leaving 3 bases not matched to a gene. The germline V gene has CDR1 KGHSH and CDR2 LQKENI. This CDR3 contains 17 residues. The DNA of the CDR3 is TGTGCCAGCTCACCACCTTATAGCGGGAGGTCCTACAATGAGCAGTTCTTC. Translated: CASSPPYSGRSYNEQFF.

The rearrangement uses TRBV20-1 and TRBJ2-2, with 8 bases that match TRBD1. The CDR3 has 14 amino acids. J gave up 3 bases and V 1 base, and 1 base lay outside the gene matches. From germline, CDR1 is DFQATT and CDR2 SNEGSKA (reference sequence). Here the CDR3 DNA reads TGCAGTGCTAGAGGGGACAGGCACACCGGGGAGCTGTTTTTT. Translating it yields CSARGDRHTGELFF.

The chain recombines TRBV4-2 with TRBJ2-2; 7 bases agree with TRBD1. V lost 1 base to trimming and J lost 4 bases; unmatched junction nucleotides: 6. CDR3 length: 16 residues. Germline CDR1 reads LGHNA; CDR2 reads YNFKEQ. CDR3 amino acids: CASSQGQGALTGELFF. For the CDR3, the DNA is TGTGCCAGCAGCCAAGGACAGGGTGCCCTCACCGGGGAGCTGTTTTTT.

The sample holds a few counts of this clonotype. This rearrangement joins TRBV20-1 to TRBJ2-7; TRBD2 agrees at 7 bases. The CDR3 is 15 residues long. V shed 3 bases, J shed 3 bases, and the junction held 11 bases outside the gene matches. Germline V CDR1 and CDR2: DFQATT, SNEGSKA (reference sequence). Here the CDR3 DNA reads TGCAGTGCTAGTCGAGTCGCGGGAGCAGTCTACGAGCAGTACTTC. Residues: CSASRVAGAVYEQYF.

This clonotype was seen repeatedly, ten times or more. The chain combines TRBV12-3 or TRBV12-4 with TRBJ2-1, with D perhaps TRBD2 (5 bases). Trimming cost V 1 base and J 6 bases, with 13 bases left between them. The CDR3 is made up of 15 amino acids. This CDR3 is CASSLGHPEGNEQFF. The CDR3 DNA reads as TGTGCCAGCAGTTTAGGACACCCTGAGGGCAATGAGCAGTTCTTC.

This clonotype was recorded at least ten times. This rearrangement joins TRBV20-1 to TRBJ2-7, with TRBD2 matching over 14 bases. The V gene end was trimmed by 6 bases and the J gene end by 7 bases; junction bases not matched to a gene: 14. The V gene's germline CDR1 is DFQATT and CDR2 SNEGSKA (reference sequence). The CDR3 runs to 16 residues. CDR3 protein: CSAVTGTSGRVGEQYF. The CDR3 DNA reads TGCAGTGCCGTGACCGGGACTAGCGGGAGAGTCGGGGAGCAGTACTTC.

There are a few counts of this clonotype. The chain joins TRBV6-5 to TRBJ2-7; the D is unclear. There are 14 residues in the CDR3. V dropped 1 base and J dropped 4 bases, with 11 bases sitting between them. The germline V gene encodes CDR1 MNHEY and CDR2 SVGAGI. For the CDR3, the DNA is TGTGCCAGCAGTTACTTCCCTAGGCAGTACGAGCAGTACTTC. This encodes CASSYFPRQYEQYF.

This rearrangement joins TRBV4-1 to TRBJ1-1, with TRBD1 identical over 7 bases. The V gene's germline CDR1 is MGHRA and CDR2 YSYEKL. The CDR3 covers 15 residues. J gave up 8 bases and V 3 bases, and 12 bases lay outside the gene matches. The CDR3 nucleotides read TGCGCCAGCAGCCAGGCAAAACAGGGGTTAGGCGAAGCTTTCTTT. It specifies CASSQAKQGLGEAFF.

This clonotype was recorded many times. The chain links TRBV20-1 to TRBJ2-7; D not resolved. Trimming took 1 base from V and 5 from J, leaving 12 bases between them. The length of the CDR3 is 13 residues. The germline gives CDR1 DFQATT, CDR2 SNEGSKA (reference sequence). The CDR3 here is CSARGVSADEQYF. CDR3 bases: TGCAGTGCTAGAGGCGTTTCGGCGGACGAGCAGTACTTC.